These 20 T cell receptor beta chains share one sample of origin, sequenced in a study of cytomegalovirus exposure and HLA in healthy donors. Here immunoSEQ multiplex PCR was the method, and the copy in TCRdb shows in-frame clones only, minus some. This sample carries around 80,000 clones, about 96% of them seen once, and the ten largest clones take 1.3%. What was sequenced was PBMCs. All receptors come from a woman aged 18-29 years in good health and CMV-seronegative.

This chain uses TRBV5-6 with TRBJ2-3; TRBD2 agrees at 7 bases. There are 15 residues in the CDR3. Germline loops: CDR1 SGHDT, CDR2 YYEEEE. V was clipped by 5 bases and J by 3 bases; unmatched bases: 9. The CDR3 region has the DNA TGTGCCAGCAGTCGCAGCGGGGCCGGGACAGATACGCAGTATTTT. It encodes CASSRSGAGTDTQYF.

V is TRBV9 and J is TRBJ2-7, with TRBD1 matching over 9 bases. V shed 4 bases and J 4 bases; nucleotides not matched to a gene: 3. Germline CDR1 and CDR2: SGDLS and YYNGEE. The CDR3 runs to 13 residues. This CDR3 is CASSPGQGYEQYF. CDR3 coding DNA: TGTGCCAGCAGCCCCGGACAGGGGTACGAGCAGTACTTC.

V is TRBV30 and J is TRBJ1-2, with D possibly matching TRBD1 (6 bases). CDR3 length: 11 residues. Germline CDR1 GTSNPN, CDR2 SVGIG (reference sequence). Trimming took 2 bases from V and 7 from J, leaving 8 bases between them. The CDR3 DNA reads as TGTGCCTGGAGTTGGGACATTGGCTACACCTTC. Translating gives CAWSWDIGYTF.

The V call is TRBV6-1, the J call TRBJ1-2; 8 bases are shared with TRBD1. This CDR3 contains 18 residues. CDR1 is MNHNS, CDR2 SASEGT, per germline. J lost 2 bases, V lost 2 bases, and 13 bases had no gene match. The CDR3, as DNA: TGTGCCAGCAGTGAAAATAGGCAGGGGGCTTTATGGAACTATGGCTACACCTTC. Amino acid sequence: CASSENRQGALWNYGYTF.

The chain combines TRBV6-5 with TRBJ2-1, with D tentatively TRBD1 (5 bases). This CDR3 is 14 amino acids long. The germline V gene has CDR1 MNHEY and CDR2 SVGAGI. V was clipped by 6 bases and J by 4 bases, with 13 bases between them. The CDR3 region has the DNA TGTGCCAGCAGGCTAACCCCAGGGTACAATGAGCAGTTCTTC. Protein: CASRLTPGYNEQFF.

This chain joins TRBV10-2 and TRBJ1-2; D may be TRBD1 (5 bases). Germline V CDR1 and CDR2: WSHSY, SAAADI. The CDR3 runs to 13 residues. Trimming pared 8 bases from V and 8 bases from J, leaving 18 bases between. The CDR3 DNA reads TGCGCCAGCGGGGGAGGGGTGCTCACCGGCTACACCTTC. Translated: CASGGGVLTGYTF.

The rearrangement joins TRBV7-8 to TRBJ1-1; D gene unclear. The CDR3 is 14 residues long. The germline V gene encodes CDR1 SGHVS and CDR2 FQNEAQ. V gave up 4 bases and J gave up 5 bases, with 14 bases separating them. In nucleotides, the CDR3 is TGTGCCAGCAGCTACGAGGCCCCCATTACTGAAGCTTTCTTT. Residues: CASSYEAPITEAFF.

The gene calls are TRBV5-6 and TRBJ2-3, with D possibly matching TRBD1 (6 bases). The CDR3 covers 15 residues. The germline V and J ends were trimmed by 4 bases and 2 bases, with 14 bases remaining between them. Germline V lookup: CDR1 SGHDT, CDR2 YYEEEE. CDR3: CASSLGQLLTDTQYF. Here the CDR3 DNA reads TGTGCCAGCAGCCTCGGACAGCTTCTCACAGATACGCAGTATTTT.

The chain employs TRBV6-4 and TRBJ2-2; 9 bases line up with TRBD1. After removal of 6 bases from V and 2 bases from J, the junction contained 4 bases not matched to a gene. Germline CDR1 and CDR2: MRHNA and SNTAGT. This CDR3 spans 15 amino acids. The CDR3 DNA is TGTGCCAGCAGCAGGACAGGGGACAACACCGGGGAGCTGTTTTTT. It specifies CASSRTGDNTGELFF.

This chain connects TRBV27 to TRBJ2-7, with 11 nucleotides matching TRBD2. The CDR3 has 15 amino acids. Germline V gives CDR1 MNHEY, CDR2 SMNVEV (reference sequence). The ends lost 4 bases at V and 7 bases at J; junction bases unmatched: 9. The CDR3 DNA sequence: TGTGCCAGCAGTTGGTCCCTAGCGGGAGGAAGGGAGCAGTACTTC. Its translation: CASSWSLAGGREQYF.

In nucleotides, the CDR3 is TGTGCCAGCCTCGAAGCGGGAGGCCCCAAAAACATTCAGTACTTC. Its translation is CASLEAGGPKNIQYF. The V call is TRBV28, the J call TRBJ2-4, with TRBD2 matching 9 bases. Germline CDR1 reads MDHEN; CDR2 reads SYDVKM. This CDR3 is 15 amino acids long. V lost 8 bases to trimming and J lost 2 bases; unmatched junction nucleotides: 7.

CDR3 nucleotides: TGTGCCAGCGGACTAGACACAGATACGCAGTATTTT. Amino acids: CASGLDTDTQYF. The chain uses TRBV19 and TRBJ2-3, with 7 bases aligning to TRBD2. CDR1 is LNHDA and CDR2 is SQIVND in the germline V gene (reference sequence). The CDR3 has 12 amino acids. V shed 9 bases and J 2 bases; nucleotides not matched to a gene: 2.

The chain couples TRBV30 to TRBJ2-7, with 7 bases that match TRBD1. Germline CDR1 GTSNPN, CDR2 SVGIG (reference sequence). This CDR3 comprises 14 residues. The J segment lost 0 bases and the V segment lost 4 bases, leaving 6 bases of the junction unmatched. The CDR3 protein is CAWKLTGTSYEQYF. The CDR3 DNA reads as TGTGCCTGGAAACTGACAGGGACCTCCTACGAGCAGTACTTC.

This chain uses TRBV18 with TRBJ1-5; TRBD1 agrees at 7 bases. This CDR3 is 17 amino acids long. V was clipped by 5 bases and J by 2 bases; unmatched bases: 12. Germline values: CDR1 KGHSH, CDR2 LQKENI. This chain's CDR3 is CASSSGQAGLGNQPQHF. In DNA, the CDR3 is TGTGCCAGCTCATCAGGACAGGCCGGCCTAGGCAATCAGCCCCAGCATTTT.

The J gene is TRBJ2-5, the V gene TRBV27; 10 bases match TRBD2. The CDR3 contains 15 residues. Germline trimming cut 5 bases from V and 3 bases from J; bases unmatched to any gene: 6. Germline V gene sequence: CDR1 MNHEY, CDR2 SMNVEV (reference sequence). In nucleotides, the CDR3 is TGTGCCAGCAGTGCCGGGACTAGCGCCAAAGAGACCCAGTACTTC. It is translated as CASSAGTSAKETQYF.

V gene TRBV6-1 combines with J gene TRBJ2-1; TRBD2 is a possible D gene (5 bases). The CDR3 is made up of 13 amino acids. Germline lookup yields CDR1 MNHNS and CDR2 SASEGT. Trimming took off 4 bases at V and 4 bases at J, with 8 bases between the two ends. Written as DNA, the CDR3 is TGTGCCAGCAGTGGCGGGCGGTACAATGAGCAGTTCTTC. Its translation: CASSGGRYNEQFF.

The chain has TRBV4-1 and TRBJ2-1; TRBD2 aligns across 9 bases. Germline CDR1 MGHRA, CDR2 YSYEKL. V dropped 4 bases and J dropped 8; count of bases not matched to a gene: 3. This CDR3 spans 13 amino acids. CDR3 in amino acids: CASSPGLAYEQFF. In nucleotides, the CDR3 is TGCGCCAGCAGCCCGGGACTAGCATATGAGCAGTTCTTC.

The genes are TRBV7-9 and TRBJ1-2; D might be TRBD1 (5 bases). Germline-derived CDR1 and CDR2 are SEHNR and FQNEAQ (reference sequence). The ends were cut back, 7 bases at V and 0 bases at J, with 15 bases in the middle. CDR3 length: 15 residues. This chain's CDR3 is CASTRRGEPNYGYTF. As DNA, the CDR3 is TGTGCCAGCACCCGACGGGGGGAACCTAACTATGGCTACACCTTC.

This clone showed up just once. The rearrangement uses TRBV5-1 and TRBJ1-2; 9 nucleotides align to TRBD1. Germline V gene sequence: CDR1 SGHRS, CDR2 YFSETQ. The CDR3 contains 15 residues. Unmatched junction bases numbered 9, after V lost 4 bases and J lost 5 bases. CDR3 in amino acids: CASSPTTGGMYGYTF. The CDR3 nucleotides read TGCGCCAGCAGCCCCACGACAGGGGGGATGTATGGCTACACCTTC.

The J gene is TRBJ2-7, the V gene TRBV19; the match to TRBD2 covers 8 bases. The CDR3 covers 15 residues. With V trimmed by 5 bases and J by 3 bases, 9 bases remained unmatched. Germline assignment: CDR1 LNHDA and CDR2 SQIVND (reference sequence). CDR3 sequence reads: CASSFHGLAYYEQYF. The DNA of the CDR3 is TGTGCCAGTAGTTTCCACGGACTAGCTTACTACGAGCAGTACTTC.